This TCR beta chain was sequenced during a study of beta chain features in type 1 diabetes. Study observations and caveats: Within patients, naive, central memory and Treg TCRB repertoires seemed more similar than within healthy donors. Among patients with Type 1 diabetes, TCRB CDR3s were moderately but significantly shorter in every one of the four CD4+ subsets.

Of the isolated RNA, all was reverse transcribed, and so the sequenced material was expressed TCRB transcripts. The study sequenced naive, central memory and regulatory T cell samples to an average of about 3.8 million reads. Assay used: immunoSEQ multiplex PCR; TCRdb lists only in-frame clones, some missing. The data show 300,000 or so clones, roughly an eighth seen once. In regard to this clone: Its antigen is unknown.

This CDR3 is 16 amino acids long. The trim removed 3 bases at V and 1 base at J, leaving 5 bases unmatched. The germline gives CDR1 SGDLS, CDR2 YYNGEE. It was one heparinised blood draw, averaging roughly 100 mL, that each donor gave. The genes are TRBV9 and TRBJ2-2, with 8 bases that match TRBD1. The source is a man aged 25-40 years with type 1 diabetes. The sample consisted of naive CD4+ T cells from blood. The CDR3 is CASSGPGTGNTGELFF. In DNA form, the CDR3 reads TGTGCCAGCAGCGGGCCCGGGACAGGGAACACCGGGGAGCTGTTTTTT.